The 20 T cell receptor beta chains presented below share a single source sample, sequenced in a study of Graves' ophthalmopathy and Graves' hyperthyroidism. The study amplified TCR beta CDR3 regions using RNA transcripts. A first-round RT-PCR used HTBI primers, followed by a second-round multiplex PCR. Each CDR3 protein is one row after TCRdb ran MiXCR on the multiplex PCR reads. The data hold over 650,000 distinct CDR3 sequences, with roughly 41% observed a single time. Input material: peripheral blood. The receptors derive from an adult man with Graves' ophthalmopathy.

This chain connects TRBV29-1 to TRBJ2-7; 8 bases line up with TRBD1. Trimming removed 1 base from V and 4 bases from J; junction bases left unmatched: 3. The germline CDR1 and CDR2 sequences are SQVTM and ANQGSEA. This CDR3 spans 13 amino acids. The CDR3 DNA follows: TGCAGCGTTGAAGGACAGGGGCGGTACGAGCAGTACTTC. Encoded protein: CSVEGQGRYEQYF.

The rearrangement uses TRBV29-1 and TRBJ2-7; TRBD1 matches at 7 bases. V shed 6 bases, J shed 4 bases, and the junction held 6 bases outside the gene matches. Per the germline V gene, CDR1 is SQVTM and CDR2 is ANQGSEA. The CDR3 covers 12 residues. The CDR3 is CSVGSGGYEQYF. The CDR3, as DNA: TGCAGCGTGGGGTCAGGGGGATACGAGCAGTACTTC.

CDR3 protein: CASSADRHEAFF. The CDR3 DNA follows: TGTGCCAGCAGTGCCGACAGGCACGAAGCTTTCTTT. This sequence joins TRBV12-3 or TRBV12-4 and TRBJ1-1; D might be TRBD1 (6 bases). The germline V and J ends were trimmed by 5 bases and 8 bases, with 12 bases remaining between them. The CDR3 totals 12 residues.

There are many counts of this clonotype. V is TRBV2 and J is TRBJ2-7; no reliable D call. The CDR3 has 17 residues. Germline CDR1 and CDR2: SNHLY and FYNNEI. V lost 6 bases and J lost 2, with 23 bases in between. CDR3 amino acids: CASSGLTGHAVTYEQYF. In nucleotides, the CDR3 is TGTGCCAGCAGCGGCCTAACCGGTCATGCGGTTACCTACGAGCAGTACTTC.

V is TRBV5-6 and J is TRBJ2-5, with D hard to call. The CDR3 extends over 16 amino acids. Trimming removed 0 bases from V and 5 bases from J, with 17 bases in between. Germline lookup yields CDR1 SGHDT and CDR2 YYEEEE. CDR3 sequence: CASSLALSPSLETQYF. The CDR3, as DNA: TGTGCCAGCAGCTTGGCCTTAAGTCCGTCACTCGAGACCCAGTACTTC.

For this clonotype: An end of the junction differs from the germline gene, which may be a read error. The chain carries TRBV12-3 or TRBV12-4 and TRBJ1-1; D is unresolved. The CDR3 has 14 residues. The CDR3: CASSLGGMNTGAFF. CDR3 DNA sequence: TGTGCCAGCAGTTTAGGGGGAATGAACACTGGAGCTTTCTTT.

This clonotype appeared many times. The CDR3 here is CASSSGQGGETQYF. The CDR3 DNA follows: TGTGCCAGCAGTTCCGGACAGGGAGGGGAGACCCAGTACTTC. The gene calls are TRBV12-3 or TRBV12-4 and TRBJ2-5; D may be TRBD1 (8 bases). V was pared by 4 bases and J by 5 bases, with 14 bases between. CDR3 length: 14 amino acids.

In its sample, this clonotype was seen once. The rearrangement uses TRBV6-1 and TRBJ1-4, with 7 bases that match TRBD1. Germline lookup yields CDR1 MNHNS and CDR2 SASEGT. V gave up 7 bases and J gave up 7 bases; unmatched junction bases: 12. The CDR3 spans 15 residues. The CDR3 DNA follows: TGTGCCAGCACCGAACCAGGGGGTGAGGTTGAAAAACTGTTTTTT. Encoded protein: CASTEPGGEVEKLFF.

Notes on this clonotype: A much larger clone differs from this one at a single base, so this may be a read error. The chain carries TRBV4-3 and TRBJ1-2, with D unclear. In germline, CDR1 is LGHNA, CDR2 YSLEER. The CDR3 spans 11 residues. CDR3 in amino acids: CAGSRGQTVIF. The CDR3 region has the DNA TGCGCCGGCAGCCGCGGGCAAACGGTAATCTTC.

The gene calls are TRBV19 and TRBJ1-6; maybe TRBD1 (5 bases). The V end was cut by 6 bases, the J end by 11 bases, with 17 bases between. Germline V lookup: CDR1 LNHDA, CDR2 SQIVND (reference sequence). CDR3 length: 14 residues. The CDR3 sequence is CASSGDGKLTPLHF. The CDR3 DNA follows: TGTGCCAGTAGCGGGGACGGGAAACTGACACCCCTCCACTTT.

This clonotype has just one count. A read error is possible here, since a much larger clone lies one base away. The chain carries TRBV2 and TRBJ1-5, with 8 positions matching TRBD1. The germline gives CDR1 SNHLY, CDR2 FYNNEI. The CDR3 has 15 amino acids. The DNA of the CDR3 is TGTGCCAGCAGCCCGACAGGGGTTGGCAATCAGCCCCGGCATTTT. Translation: CASSPTGVGNQPRHF.

This chain links TRBV19 with TRBJ2-7, with 7 bases matching TRBD2. Germline V CDR1 and CDR2: LNHDA, SQIVND (reference sequence). The CDR3 extends over 12 amino acids. Trimming removed 8 bases from V and 7 bases from J; junction bases left unmatched: 8. The CDR3 loop is CASVGGTGEQYF. DNA of the CDR3: TGTGCCAGTGTGGGAGGGACGGGTGAGCAGTACTTC.

The chain uses TRBV25-1 and TRBJ1-4, with 8 bases lining up with TRBD1. V trimming: 11 bases; J trimming: 3 bases; junction bases outside the gene matches: 2. Germline CDR1 and CDR2: MGHDK and SYGVNS. The CDR3 runs 12 residues. The CDR3 spells CADRGSNEKLFF. The CDR3 DNA is TGTGCCGACAGGGGATCTAATGAAAAACTGTTTTTT.

The J gene is TRBJ2-7, the V gene TRBV29-1; tentative D call: TRBD2 (5 bases). Trimming took off 8 bases at V and 2 bases at J, with 16 bases between the two ends. This CDR3 is built from 13 residues. Germline CDR1 is SQVTM and CDR2 is ANQGSEA. This chain's CDR3 is CSQESGFPYEQYF. The CDR3 DNA reads as TGCAGCCAAGAGAGCGGATTCCCCTACGAGCAGTACTTC.

This clonotype was seen only a few times. The chain is built from TRBV15 and TRBJ2-5, with D perhaps given as TRBD1 or TRBD2 (5 bases each). V was clipped by 4 bases and J by 9 bases, with 18 bases between them. This CDR3 contains 14 residues. Per the germline V gene, CDR1 is LNHNV and CDR2 is YYDKDF (reference sequence). As DNA, the CDR3 is TGTGCCACCAGCATCGACAGTGGAAGGGAGCCCCAGTACTTC. Its translation: CATSIDSGREPQYF.

This clonotype was counted many times. This sequence joins TRBV19 and TRBJ1-2; D is unclear. V lost 9 bases and J lost 6, with 14 bases in between. The CDR3 consists of 12 residues. Germline V gene lookup returns CDR1 LNHDA and CDR2 SQIVND (reference sequence). The CDR3 nucleotides read TGTGCCAGCTCGAGGGTTTTGGATGGCTACACCTTC. Amino acids: CASSRVLDGYTF.

There are a few counts of this clonotype. The chain combines TRBV10-3 with TRBJ2-7; possible D gene TRBD1, 6 bases. V dropped 10 bases and J dropped 2 bases, with 18 bases sitting between them. CDR1 and CDR2 (germline): ENHRY, SYGVKD. This CDR3 spans 14 amino acids. As DNA, the CDR3 is TGTGCCAGCAGCTCTTCGACAGGAACCTACGAGCAGTACTTC. Its translation: CASSSSTGTYEQYF.

With regard to this clonotype: Just one base apart from a much larger clone, this may be a read error. In nucleotides, the CDR3 is TGTGCCAGCGGTGCAGGGACCGATCTATATGGCTACACCTTC. Translated, it gives CASGAGTDLYGYTF. J is TRBJ1-2 and V is TRBV10-3; D may be TRBD1 (5 bases). This CDR3 spans 14 amino acids. Germline V CDR1 and CDR2: ENHRY, SYGVKD. The germline V and J ends were trimmed by 10 bases and 5 bases, with 20 bases remaining between them.

This clonotype was counted a few times. The chain has TRBV7-9 and TRBJ2-2; TRBD1 is a possible D gene (6 bases). Per the germline V gene, CDR1 is SEHNR and CDR2 is FQNEAQ (reference sequence). This CDR3 is 12 amino acids long. The V end was cut by 2 bases, the J end by 10 bases, with 8 bases between. CDR3 loop: CASSLTGPELFF. The DNA for the CDR3 is TGTGCCAGCAGCTTAACAGGGCCGGAGCTGTTTTTT.

This chain connects TRBV12-3 or TRBV12-4 to TRBJ2-7; maybe TRBD1 (5 bases). The CDR3 covers 14 residues. Between the trimmed V and J ends, which lost 8 bases and 3 bases, there was a span of 17 bases. The CDR3 DNA is TGTGCCAGCGCCCCCAGGGTTGTTCGCTACGAGCAGTACTTC. It encodes CASAPRVVRYEQYF.